The rows below give T cell receptor beta chains drawn from one sample of a study of blood T cell repertoires in COVID-19. Only in-frame clones appear in the TCRdb table, and some are missing; sequencing was by immunoSEQ multiplex PCR. The repertoire consists of approximately 150,000 clones, with roughly 89% occurring once and the leading ten covering over 8.5%. Sequencing used peripheral blood. The source is a woman between 50 and 59 years old with active or convalescent COVID-19. The CDR3 runs from the conserved cysteine through the conserved F or W. D genes are given only for firm matches. The listing skips clone size in some rows; elsewhere it reads once, few, many or a size class.

>TRBD2|TRBJ2-2|TRBV7-8|.
TGTGCCAGCAGCTTGCGGGAGTTGAACACCGGGGAGCTGTTTTTT
CASSLRELNTGELFF
>.|TRBJ1-2|TRBV29-1|once
TGCAGCGTTTCAGGGGAGAGGTATGGCTACACCTTC
CSVSGERYGYTF
>.|TRBJ1-4|TRBV25-1|.
TGTGCCAGCAGTAAGAATTTGGGAGAGGAAAAACTGTTTTTT
CASSKNLGEEKLFF
>.|TRBJ1-2|TRBV7-2|.
TGTGCCAGCAGCTTAGTAACAGGAGCTAACTATGGCTACACCTTC
CASSLVTGANYGYTF
>.|TRBJ2-7|TRBV6-2/TRBV6-3|.
TGTGCCAGCAGCCGACAGTACGAGCAGTACTTC
CASSRQYEQYF
>.|TRBJ2-5|TRBV3-1/TRBV3-2|.
TGTGCCAGCAGCCAAGTTGGCCTGGAGGGGGAGACCCAGTACTTC
CASSQVGLEGETQYF
>.|TRBJ2-1|TRBV15|.
TGTGCCACCAGCCTTAGCGCAAACTCCTACAATGAGCAGTTCTTC
CATSLSANSYNEQFF
>.|TRBJ2-1|TRBV7-2|once
TGTGCCAGCAGCCCCTCTGGCCCCTACAATGAGCAGTTCTTC
CASSPSGPYNEQFF
>.|TRBJ2-5|TRBV15|.
TGTGCCACCAGCAGAGTGCGAGGGAGCCAAGAGACCCAGTACTTC
CATSRVRGSQETQYF
>.|TRBJ2-7|TRBV3-1/TRBV3-2|.
TGTGCCAGCAGCCAAGAGGGGGCCCTCTCCTACGAGCAGTACTTC
CASSQEGALSYEQYF
>.|TRBJ1-1|TRBV7-2|.
TGTGCCAGCAGCTTAAGGTCCGGGACTGAAGCTTTCTTT
CASSLRSGTEAFF
>TRBD1|TRBJ2-3|TRBV30|.
TGTGCCTGGAGTTCCCTCGGGACAGGGGCTACCACAGATACGCAGTATTTT
CAWSSLGTGATTDTQYF
>.|TRBJ1-2|TRBV7-2|.
TGTGCCAGCGCCTTGGACAATAACTATGGCTACACCTTC
CASALDNNYGYTF
>.|TRBJ2-5|TRBV5-1|once
TGCGCCAGCAGCTTGGCGGCGGGAAGGGAGACCCAGTACTTC
CASSLAAGRETQYF
>TRBD1|TRBJ2-5|TRBV6-5|.
TGTGCCAGCAGTTTTACTCGGACAGGGGGACAAGAGACCCAGTACTTC
CASSFTRTGGQETQYF
>TRBD1|TRBJ2-1|TRBV6-5|.
TGTGCCAGCAGACTTGACAGGGGCGACCACAATGAGCAGTTCTTC
CASRLDRGDHNEQFF
>TRBD1|TRBJ2-2|TRBV15|.
TGTGCCACCAGCAGAGAGGGACAGGGACACGGGGAGCTGTTTTTT
CATSREGQGHGELFF
>.|TRBJ2-2|TRBV5-1|.
TGCGCCAGCAGCCCAACAGGGAGAAAGAACACCGGGGAGCTGTTTTTT
CASSPTGRKNTGELFF
>.|TRBJ1-2|TRBV2|.
TGTGCCAGCAGTGAGAGTACACAGAACTATGGCTACACCTTC
CASSESTQNYGYTF
>TRBD1|TRBJ1-2|TRBV6-4|.
TGTGCCAAATTCTCCGGGACAGGGAAAGGCTACACCTTC
CAKFSGTGKGYTF
>.|TRBJ2-3|TRBV7-2|.
TGTGCCAGCAGTGTTAGAGGGAGGACAGATACGCAGTATTTT
CASSVRGRTDTQYF
>TRBD1|TRBJ2-2|TRBV5-4|.
TGTGCCGGCGGACAGGGTGGCACCGGGGAGCTGTTTTTT
CAGGQGGTGELFF
>TRBD2|TRBJ2-1|TRBV7-3|.
TGTGCCAGCAGCCCGTCGGGGACTAGCCTCAATGAGCAGTTCTTC
CASSPSGTSLNEQFF
>.|TRBJ1-1|TRBV27|.
TGTGCCAGCAGTTCCCGGGGGGGAGCTTTCTTT
CASSSRGGAFF
>TRBD1|TRBJ2-1|TRBV5-6|few
TGTGCCAGCAGCTGGGACAGCTACAATGAGCAGTTCTTC
CASSWDSYNEQFF
>TRBD2|TRBJ2-1|TRBV28|.
TGTGCCAGCAGTTTAAGCGGGGGGGGAGGGAATGAGCAGTTCTTC
CASSLSGGGGNEQFF
>.|TRBJ1-4|TRBV6-6|.
TGTGCCAGCAGCCCGGCAGGCTCAAATGAAAAACTGTTTTTT
CASSPAGSNEKLFF